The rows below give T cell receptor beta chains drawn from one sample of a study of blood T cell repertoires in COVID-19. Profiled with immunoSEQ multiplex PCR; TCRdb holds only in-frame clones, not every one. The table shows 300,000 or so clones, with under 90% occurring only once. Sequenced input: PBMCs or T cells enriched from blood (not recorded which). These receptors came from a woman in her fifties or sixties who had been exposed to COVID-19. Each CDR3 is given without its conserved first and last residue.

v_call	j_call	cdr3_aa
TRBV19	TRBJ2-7	ASSKGMSGQGTYEQY
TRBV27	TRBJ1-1	ASSWDSANTEAF
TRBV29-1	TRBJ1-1	SVHGTGWYTEAF
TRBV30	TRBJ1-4	AWETGTGDEKLF
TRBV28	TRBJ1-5	ASTGGFYLTLNYSNQPQH
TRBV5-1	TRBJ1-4	ASSLVGREKLF
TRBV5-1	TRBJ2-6	ASSLPSSGANVLT
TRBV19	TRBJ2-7	ASSIRVLPSYEQY
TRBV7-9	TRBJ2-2	ASSLGVLPVFGELF
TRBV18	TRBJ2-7	ASSASTGGYEQY
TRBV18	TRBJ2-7	ASSPGDRREQY
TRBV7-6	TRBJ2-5	ASSSLYRKETQY
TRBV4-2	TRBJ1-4	ASSQDDVGAIDNEKLF
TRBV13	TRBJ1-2	ASSDRWDRGGYT
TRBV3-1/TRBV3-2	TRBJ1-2	ATRGPGTEKYGYT
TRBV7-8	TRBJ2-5	ASSWTGGSQETQY
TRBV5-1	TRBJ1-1	ASSSGTGREAF